These T cell receptor beta chains were read from a single sample in a study of shared clonotypes between healthy human individuals. Profiled with immunoSEQ multiplex PCR; TCRdb holds only in-frame clones, not every one. The sample lists around 1,000,000 clones; approximately 80% were seen once. Sample: memory CD4+ T cells from PBMCs. These receptors were collected from a young man in good health. Some clones in this sample may be carry-over from other donors' samples. The CDR3 runs from the conserved cysteine through the conserved F or W. D genes are given only for firm matches. Size is omitted from some rows. Given values are once, few, many or a class for expanded clones.

length	D	V	size	J	CDR3	DNA
13	NA	TRBV28	few	TRBJ2-3	CASRPSPWDTQYF	TGTGCCAGCAGGCCATCCCCCTGGGATACGCAGTATTTT
15	TRBD2	TRBV4-1	many	TRBJ2-3	CASSQAGLATDTQYF	TGCGCCAGCAGCCAAGCGGGACTAGCCACAGATACGCAGTATTTT
14	NA	TRBV5-1	NA	TRBJ2-1	CASRTGLWYNEQFF	TGCGCCAGCAGAACGGGCTTATGGTACAATGAGCAGTTCTTC
14	NA	TRBV10-3	NA	TRBJ1-5	CAIKPGVSNQPQHF	TGTGCCATAAAGCCGGGAGTTAGCAATCAGCCCCAGCATTTT
14	TRBD2	TRBV5-1	few	TRBJ2-3	CASMGVAGLDTQYF	TGCGCCAGCATGGGCGTAGCGGGGTTAGATACGCAGTATTTT
12	NA	TRBV19	NA	TRBJ1-2	CASSPRAGGYTF	TGTGCCAGTTCTCCGCGGGCGGGAGGCTACACCTTC
15	TRBD1	TRBV19	NA	TRBJ1-2	CASWDRGRGEDGYTF	TGTGCCAGTTGGGACAGGGGAAGAGGAGAGGATGGCTACACCTTC
11	NA	TRBV5-1	NA	TRBJ1-2	CASRQDYDYTF	TGCGCCAGCAGGCAAGACTACGACTACACCTTC
14	NA	TRBV28	NA	TRBJ2-7	CASAETGPVYEQYF	TGTGCCAGCGCAGAAACAGGGCCGGTCTACGAGCAGTACTTC
20	TRBD2	TRBV6-1	NA	TRBJ2-2	CASSEPRTSGRAWYTGELFF	TGTGCCAGCAGTGAACCCCGGACTAGCGGGAGGGCCTGGTACACCGGGGAGCTGTTTTTT
13	NA	TRBV11-2	NA	TRBJ2-4	CASSLRQQNIQYF	TGTGCCAGCAGCTTAAGACAGCAAAACATTCAGTACTTC
14	TRBD1	TRBV2	NA	TRBJ1-2	CASSLGQGGYGYTF	TGTGCCAGCAGTCTTGGACAGGGAGGCTATGGCTACACCTTC
12	NA	TRBV2	once	TRBJ2-7	CASKGRGYEQYF	TGTGCCAGCAAGGGCAGAGGATACGAGCAGTACTTC
14	NA	TRBV21-1	once	TRBJ2-1	CASSKGYNYNEQFF	TGTGCCAGCAGCAAAGGTTACAATTACAATGAGCAGTTCTTC
14	NA	TRBV15	NA	TRBJ2-7	CATSRDAGQREQYF	TGTGCCACCAGCAGAGACGCCGGGCAGCGCGAGCAGTACTTC
15	NA	TRBV5-1	NA	TRBJ1-1	CASSLMGGQETEAFF	TGCGCCAGCAGCTTGATGGGGGGCCAAGAAACTGAAGCTTTCTTT
13	NA	TRBV7-3	many	TRBJ2-5	CASSFGRSGTQYF	TGTGCCAGCAGCTTTGGACGGTCTGGTACCCAGTACTTC
14	TRBD1	TRBV5-1	NA	TRBJ1-2	CASSLEGQGYGYTF	TGCGCCAGCAGCTTGGAAGGACAGGGGTATGGCTACACCTTC
14	TRBD1	TRBV27	few	TRBJ2-7	CASSFSGQGFEQYF	TGTGCCAGCAGTTTCTCGGGACAGGGTTTCGAGCAGTACTTC
17	TRBD1	TRBV7-2	NA	TRBJ1-2	CASSDPGQGPLGYGYTF	TGTGCCAGCAGCGACCCGGGACAGGGCCCTCTGGGGTATGGCTACACCTTC
13	NA	TRBV10-3	NA	TRBJ2-3	CAISDGSTDTQYF	TGTGCCATCAGTGATGGAAGCACAGATACGCAGTATTTT
15	NA	TRBV7-2	NA	TRBJ1-1	CASSLESRIPTEAFF	TGTGCCAGCAGCCTAGAATCCAGGATCCCTACTGAAGCTTTCTTT